What follows are 19 T cell receptor beta chains derived from one specimen sequenced in a study of T cell responses to AZD1222 COVID-19 vaccine. Some clones are missing from TCRdb's copy, which holds only in-frame ones; the method was immunoSEQ multiplex PCR. The top ten hold around 1% of the sample, which has roughly 200,000 clones, 90% to 95% seen once. The material was peripheral blood, obtained 28 days after the second dose of the MenACWY control vaccine. These receptors were obtained from an adult who received the MenACWY meningococcal vaccine as a control.

A few counts support this clone. The chain uses TRBV28 and TRBJ1-1; TRBD1 is a possible D gene (5 bases). The CDR3 is 16 amino acids. The germline CDR1 and CDR2 sequences are MDHEN and SYDVKM. Trimming removed 5 bases from V and 4 bases from J, with 20 bases in between. The CDR3 DNA is TGTGCCAGCAGTCGTGGGGGTGGGCCACGGAGCACTGAAGCTTTCTTT. Its protein product is CASSRGGGPRSTEAFF.

The rearrangement joins TRBV2 to TRBJ1-1; D may be TRBD1 (5 bases). This CDR3 has 13 amino acids. CDR1 SNHLY and CDR2 FYNNEI come from the germline V gene. Between the trimmed V and J ends, which lost 7 bases and 1 base, there was a span of 10 bases. CDR3 sequence: CASTTGSNTEAFF. Here the CDR3 DNA reads TGTGCCAGCACCACAGGATCGAACACTGAAGCTTTCTTT.

The J gene is TRBJ1-6, the V gene TRBV25-1; D ambiguous. The CDR3 totals 12 residues. The germline CDR1 and CDR2 sequences are MGHDK and SYGVNS. V gave up 9 bases and J gave up 6 bases, with 9 bases separating them. CDR3 DNA sequence: TGTGCCAGTTTGAATTCTAATTCACCCCTCCACTTT. Its translation: CASLNSNSPLHF.

The rearrangement joins TRBV5-5 to TRBJ2-5; 9 positions agree with TRBD2. CDR1 SGHKS and CDR2 YYEKEE come from the germline V gene (reference sequence). The CDR3 length is 17 residues. V lost 3 bases and J lost 5; bases outside the gene matches: 14. The CDR3 DNA reads TGTGCCAGCAGCTCTTCAGCGGGGGGTCACAAGGTGGAGACCCAGTACTTC. It codes for CASSSSAGGHKVETQYF.

This clone appeared once. V is TRBV10-3 and J is TRBJ2-7; a possible D gene is TRBD1 (5 bases). Trimming took off 8 bases at V and 1 base at J, with 12 bases between the two ends. There are 13 residues in the CDR3. Germline-derived CDR1 and CDR2 are ENHRY and SYGVKD. The CDR3 DNA reads TGTGCCATCTCCCGCCCAGGGTCCTACGAGCAGTACTTC. Its protein is CAISRPGSYEQYF.

Concerning this clone: Distinct nucleotide sequences in the sample also encode this CDR3. This rearrangement joins TRBV28 to TRBJ1-2, with TRBD1 identical over 9 bases. The CDR3 is 13 amino acids. CDR1 is MDHEN, CDR2 SYDVKM, per germline. The V and J ends lost 3 bases and 4 bases, in that order; junction bases with no gene match: 0. The CDR3 DNA follows: TGTGCCAGCAGTTTGGGACAGGGCTATGGCTACACCTTC. It encodes CASSLGQGYGYTF.

The rearrangement uses TRBV4-2 and TRBJ1-1; D not resolved. This CDR3 region has 15 residues. Looked up from germline, CDR1 is LGHNA and CDR2 is YNFKEQ. Between the trimmed V and J ends, which lost 0 bases and 0 bases, there was a span of 8 bases. The CDR3 here is CASSQEVVVNTEAFF. The CDR3 DNA follows: TGTGCCAGCAGCCAAGAAGTGGTGGTGAACACTGAAGCTTTCTTT.

A word on this clone: Other DNA sequences in this sample translate to the same CDR3. This sequence joins TRBV20-1 and TRBJ2-7; the D gene is possibly TRBD2 (5 bases). The germline V and J ends were trimmed by 3 bases and 2 bases, with 14 bases remaining between them. CDR1 and CDR2 (germline): DFQATT, SNEGSKA (reference sequence). This CDR3 has 14 residues. In DNA form, the CDR3 reads TGCAGTGCTAGTCTCGCGGGTAGAACCTACGAGCAGTACTTC. Translating it yields CSASLAGRTYEQYF.

V is TRBV12-3 or TRBV12-4 and J is TRBJ1-4, with D unclear. The length of the CDR3 is 13 residues. V was pared by 3 bases and J by 5 bases, with 7 bases between. The CDR3 region is CASSFAGNEKLFF. The CDR3 bases are TGTGCCAGCAGTTTCGCGGGAAATGAAAAACTGTTTTTT.

This sequence joins TRBV4-1 and TRBJ2-7, with a weak D call TRBD1 (6 bases). Germline values: CDR1 MGHRA, CDR2 YSYEKL. The length of the CDR3 is 13 residues. V was clipped by 4 bases and J by 4 bases, with 11 bases between them. For the CDR3, the DNA is TGCGCCAGCAGCCGAGGGACAAGATACGAGCAGTACTTC. This encodes CASSRGTRYEQYF.

The chain joins TRBV6-6 to TRBJ1-1; D is uncertain. CDR3 length: 16 residues. Trimming pared 6 bases from V and 4 bases from J, leaving 21 bases between. CDR1 is MNHNY and CDR2 is SVGAGI in the germline V gene (reference sequence). The CDR3 sequence is CASRPTTPPGGTEAFF. In nucleotides, the CDR3 is TGTGCCAGCAGACCCACTACACCCCCAGGAGGCACTGAAGCTTTCTTT.

The rearrangement uses TRBV9 and TRBJ2-3; 7 positions match TRBD2. The ends lost 1 base at V and 3 bases at J; junction bases unmatched: 5. The CDR3 is made up of 15 amino acids. Looked up from germline, CDR1 is SGDLS and CDR2 is YYNGEE. The CDR3 DNA reads as TGTGCCAGCAGCGTACTAGCGGCGGGAACAGATACGCAGTATTTT. Its protein is CASSVLAAGTDTQYF.

The V gene is TRBV10-1, the J gene TRBJ2-3; D is tentatively TRBD1 or TRBD2 (5 bases each). The length of the CDR3 is 12 residues. The germline gives CDR1 WNHNN, CDR2 SYGVQD (reference sequence). V was pared by 6 bases and J by 8 bases, with 12 bases between. The CDR3 reads CASSHEGFTQYF. The CDR3, as DNA: TGCGCCAGCAGCCACGAGGGGTTTACGCAGTATTTT.

The chain recombines TRBV15 with TRBJ1-2, with D unresolved. V was shortened by 1 base and J by 7 bases, with 10 bases between the two germline ends. Germline CDR1 is LNHNV and CDR2 is YYDKDF (reference sequence). This CDR3 is built from 13 residues. The CDR3 sequence: CATSRGGWRGYTF. CDR3 in DNA: TGTGCCACCAGCAGAGGTGGTTGGCGTGGCTACACCTTC.

The chain couples TRBV6-6 to TRBJ1-2, with D perhaps TRBD1 (6 bases). The CDR3 totals 15 residues. Germline V gene sequence: CDR1 MNHNY, CDR2 SVGAGI (reference sequence). Trimming removed 0 bases at V and 7 bases at J, with 15 bases between. The CDR3 sequence: CASSYSSGARGGYTF. Here the CDR3 DNA reads TGTGCCAGCAGTTACTCTTCGGGGGCACGGGGTGGCTACACCTTC.

The gene calls are TRBV19 and TRBJ1-2; 10 positions match TRBD1. This CDR3 comprises 15 residues. V lost 4 bases and J lost 6; bases outside the gene matches: 8. Germline V gives CDR1 LNHDA, CDR2 SQIVND (reference sequence). The CDR3 loop is CASSTNRDRGHGYTF. The CDR3 DNA follows: TGTGCCAGTAGTACAAACCGGGACAGGGGACATGGCTACACCTTC.

The V call is TRBV7-9, the J call TRBJ2-1, with 13 positions matching TRBD2. With 5 bases clipped from V and 10 bases from J, the junction kept 5 bases outside the gene matches. This CDR3 spans 14 amino acids. In germline, CDR1 is SEHNR, CDR2 FQNEAQ (reference sequence). CDR3 sequence reads: CASSILAGGHEQFF. CDR3 nucleotide sequence: TGTGCCAGCAGCATACTAGCGGGGGGGCACGAGCAGTTCTTC.

V is TRBV23-1 and J is TRBJ1-2; D unresolved. TRBV23-1 is an open reading frame whose function is uncertain. Trimming left V 4 bases short and J 6 bases short, with 3 bases between. The CDR3 has 10 residues. The CDR3: CASSPHGYTF. The CDR3, as DNA: TGCGCCAGCAGTCCACATGGCTACACCTTC.

This clone was found once. The rearrangement joins TRBV11-2 to TRBJ2-5; D gene ambiguous. Germline V CDR1 and CDR2: SGHAT, FQNNGV. The ends were cut back, 1 base at V and 2 bases at J, with 8 bases in the middle. CDR3 length: 14 amino acids. The CDR3 bases are TGTGCCAGCAGCTTAGGGGTAGCACAAGAGACCCAGTACTTC. Its translation: CASSLGVAQETQYF.